This entry lists 25 T cell receptor beta chains sequenced from one sample in a study of glioma-infiltrating T cells. The iRepertoire nested amplicon-rescue multiplex PCR amplified TCR alpha and beta CDR3s from RNA. TCRdb used MiXCR to reprocess the multiplex PCR reads, holding one entry per CDR3 protein. The sample has about 180,000 distinct CDR3 sequences, around 40% seen once; the top ten hold roughly 5.4%. Sequencing was carried out using glioma tissue, nonneoplastic brain tissue, or PBMCs (not recorded which). The receptor source for this set is a human donor with low-grade glioma or glioblastoma, undergoing nonglioma brain surgery, or in good health (not recorded which).

The chain is built from TRBV20-1 and TRBJ2-3; D remains unclear. There are 14 residues in the CDR3. Germline-derived CDR1 and CDR2 are DFQATT and SNEGSKA (reference sequence). Deletions cut 7 bases from V and 8 bases from J, with 22 bases between. The DNA for the CDR3 is TGCAGTGTTCGAGTCGGAACAGCTTGGGGTACGCAGTATTTT. The encoded protein is CSVRVGTAWGTQYF.

This clonotype occurred a few times. V is TRBV12-3 or TRBV12-4 and J is TRBJ1-2; no clear D gene. V was clipped by 3 bases and J by 4 bases, with 12 bases between them. This CDR3 spans 14 amino acids. This chain's CDR3 is CASSFQAIGYGYTF. CDR3 DNA: TGTGCCAGCAGTTTTCAGGCCATAGGCTATGGCTACACCTTC.

This clonotype was recorded only once. Since a much larger clone is just one base distant, this may be a read error. CDR3 sequence reads: CASQAHETQYF. The CDR3 DNA follows: TGTGCCAGCCAAGCCCATGAGACCCAGTACTTC. The J gene is TRBJ2-5, the V gene TRBV28; no reliable D call. Trimming pared 8 bases from V and 5 bases from J, leaving 9 bases between. Germline assignment: CDR1 MDHEN and CDR2 SYDVKM. The CDR3 consists of 11 residues. Filled out from reference TRBV28 and TRBJ2-5, the complete variable domain reads DVKVTQSSRYLVKRTGEKVFLECVQDMDHENMFWYRQDPGLGLRLIYFSYDVKMKEKGDIPEGYSVSREKKERFSLILESASTNQTSMYLCASQAHETQYFGPGTRLLVL.

This clonotype came up a few times. The gene calls are TRBV7-9 and TRBJ2-7, with 9 bases lining up with TRBD2. Losses at the gene ends were 5 bases for V and 7 bases for J; bases not matched to a gene: 6. CDR1 is SEHNR and CDR2 is FQNEAQ in the germline V gene (reference sequence). This CDR3 has 13 residues. This CDR3 is CASSAIAGEEQYF. The CDR3 nucleotides read TGTGCCAGCAGCGCGATAGCGGGAGAGGAGCAGTACTTC.

This chain links TRBV19 with TRBJ1-5, with 7 positions matching TRBD1. This CDR3 spans 15 amino acids. Looked up from germline, CDR1 is LNHDA and CDR2 is SQIVND (reference sequence). V lost 5 bases and J lost 3; bases outside the gene matches: 7. The CDR3 coding sequence is TGTGCCAGTAGTTCGCAGGGGGTTGACAATCAGCCCCAGCATTTT. Amino acids: CASSSQGVDNQPQHF. The whole variable domain, filled in from reference TRBV19 and TRBJ1-5, reads DGGITQSPKYLFRKEGQNVTLSCEQNLNHDAMYWYRQDPGQGLRLIYYSQIVNDFQKGDIAEGYSVSREKKESFPLTVTSAQKNPTAFYLCASSSQGVDNQPQHFGDGTRLSIL.

Details on this clonotype: A read error may explain this, as a much larger clone is one base away. The chain is built from TRBV15 and TRBJ2-2; possible D gene TRBD2, 5 bases. CDR1 and CDR2 from the germline V gene are LNHNV and YYDKDF (reference sequence). V was cut by 0 bases and J by 6 bases, with 8 bases left in between. The CDR3 sequence is 14 residues long. The CDR3 nucleotides are TGTGCCACCAGCAGAGATTTGGGAGCCGGGGAGCTGTTTTTT. It specifies CATSRDLGAGELFF.

This clonotype was detected many times. The J gene is TRBJ2-6, the V gene TRBV20-1; D possibly uses TRBD1 or TRBD2 (5 bases each). V was shortened by 3 bases and J by 0 bases, with 12 bases between the two germline ends. The germline gives CDR1 DFQATT, CDR2 SNEGSKA (reference sequence). The CDR3 loop spans 16 amino acids. CDR3 sequence reads: CSASPGRSSGANVLTF. CDR3 nucleotide sequence: TGCAGTGCTAGCCCGGGACGGTCCTCTGGGGCCAACGTCCTGACTTTC.

About this clonotype: This may be a read error, as it is one base from a much larger clone. The gene calls are TRBV2 and TRBJ2-5, with TRBD1 matching 11 bases. This CDR3 contains 13 residues. In germline, CDR1 is SNHLY, CDR2 FYNNEI. The CDR3 protein is CVSSWTGGTTQYF. CDR3 DNA sequence: TGTGTCAGCAGTTGGACAGGGGGCACGACCCAGTACTTC.

This clonotype was observed many times. The genes are TRBV28 and TRBJ2-7; the match to TRBD1 covers 8 bases. This CDR3 is built from 14 residues. Germline V gene lookup returns CDR1 MDHEN and CDR2 SYDVKM. With 3 bases clipped from V and 2 bases from J, the junction kept 3 bases outside the gene matches. The chain's CDR3 is CASSFPGQAYEQYF. The CDR3 nucleotides read TGTGCCAGCAGTTTCCCGGGACAGGCCTACGAGCAGTACTTC.

This clonotype was found many times. V and J are TRBV28 and TRBJ2-3; D uncertain. The V gene lost 6 bases and the J gene lost 2 bases, with 9 bases spanning the gap. The germline CDR1 and CDR2 sequences are MDHEN and SYDVKM. This CDR3 is 13 amino acids long. CDR3 protein: CASSGGDTDTQYF. The CDR3 DNA is TGTGCCAGCAGCGGCGGAGACACAGATACGCAGTATTTT.

In this sample, this clonotype turned up a few times. CDR3 in amino acids: CASSAGRKITEAFF. The DNA of the CDR3 is TGTGCCAGCAGTGCAGGGCGTAAGATCACTGAAGCTTTCTTT. The chain employs TRBV2 and TRBJ1-1, with TRBD1 as a possible D gene (5 bases). Trimming stripped 4 bases from V and 4 bases from J, with 13 bases between. The CDR3 is made up of 14 amino acids. The germline CDR1 and CDR2 sequences are SNHLY and FYNNEI.

This clonotype was observed many times. The V and J genes are TRBV28 and TRBJ1-5; D perhaps matches TRBD1 (6 bases). There are 17 residues in the CDR3. V lost 3 bases to trimming and J lost 0 bases, with 15 bases between them. Germline assignment: CDR1 MDHEN and CDR2 SYDVKM. The CDR3 protein is CASSFIRGSYSNQPQHF. As DNA, the CDR3 is TGTGCCAGCAGTTTTATTAGGGGGTCATATAGCAATCAGCCCCAGCATTTT.

This clonotype has only a few counts. V gene TRBV28 combines with J gene TRBJ2-5; 7 bases agree with TRBD1. Unmatched junction bases numbered 7, after V lost 5 bases and J lost 4 bases. The length of the CDR3 is 14 residues. Germline CDR1 MDHEN, CDR2 SYDVKM. CDR3 loop: CASSIGQDGETQYF. The DNA for the CDR3 is TGTGCCAGCAGTATCGGACAGGATGGAGAGACCCAGTACTTC. Looking up the rest from reference TRBV28 and TRBJ2-5 gives the full variable domain: DVKVTQSSRYLVKRTGEKVFLECVQDMDHENMFWYRQDPGLGLRLIYFSYDVKMKEKGDIPEGYSVSREKKERFSLILESASTNQTSMYLCASSIGQDGETQYFGPGTRLLVL.

V usage is TRBV4-1 and J usage is TRBJ2-1; 8 bases align to TRBD2. J lost 7 bases, V lost 2 bases, and 7 bases had no gene match. Germline V gene lookup returns CDR1 MGHRA and CDR2 YSYEKL. CDR3 length: 15 amino acids. As DNA, the CDR3 is TGCGCCAGCAGCCAAAGACTAGCGTGGGTTAATGAGCAGTTCTTC. Translated, it gives CASSQRLAWVNEQFF.

This clonotype was seen repeatedly, ten times or more. The chain is built from TRBV12-3 or TRBV12-4 and TRBJ2-2, with a possible D match to TRBD1 (5 bases). Trimming shortened V by 4 bases and J by 5 bases, and 8 bases separated the two germline ends. This CDR3 comprises 13 residues. CDR3 region: CASSWQGTGELFF. The CDR3, as DNA: TGTGCCAGCAGTTGGCAGGGTACCGGGGAGCTGTTTTTT.

For the CDR3, the DNA is TGTGCCAGCAGCGTGACAGGGGGCGGTGGTACAGATACGCAGTATTTT. This translates into CASSVTGGGGTDTQYF. This chain joins TRBV9 and TRBJ2-3; 10 positions agree with TRBD1. Germline CDR1 is SGDLS and CDR2 is YYNGEE. The CDR3 sequence is 16 residues long. V lost 2 bases to trimming and J lost 3 bases; unmatched junction nucleotides: 6.

About this clonotype: This may come from a read error, since a much larger clone is one base off. V usage is TRBV2 and J usage is TRBJ1-5; perhaps TRBD1 as D (5 bases). CDR1 and CDR2 (germline): SNHLY, FYNNEI. V was trimmed by 6 bases and J by 3 bases, leaving 18 bases between them. The CDR3 is 16 amino acids. CDR3 protein: CASRAGPWGYNQPQHF. CDR3 DNA sequence: TGTGCCAGCAGAGCTGGGCCATGGGGCTACAATCAGCCCCAGCATTTT.

The sample holds many counts of this clonotype. V is TRBV20-1 and J is TRBJ1-4; no reliable D call. CDR3 size: 13 residues. Per germline, CDR1 DFQATT and CDR2 SNEGSKA (reference sequence). V lost 5 bases, J lost 4 bases, and 11 bases lay in between. The CDR3 spells CSAPRTDNEKLFF. The CDR3 DNA follows: TGCAGTGCTCCAAGGACGGATAATGAAAAACTGTTTTTT.

This clonotype was observed once. A much larger clonotype is one base distant, so this may be a read error. This sequence joins TRBV27 and TRBJ2-3; D gene ambiguous. Per germline, CDR1 MNHEY and CDR2 SMNVEV (reference sequence). The V end was cut by 6 bases, the J end by 7 bases, with 17 bases between. The CDR3 runs to 14 residues. The CDR3 nucleotides read TGTGCCAGCAGCCAGACGGGCCACCGGCATACGCAGTATTTT. Its translation is CASSQTGHRHTQYF.

The chain links TRBV5-1 to TRBJ2-7; 9 bases are shared with TRBD2. This CDR3 is built from 15 residues. The J segment lost 2 bases and the V segment lost 0 bases, leaving 3 bases of the junction unmatched. The germline CDR1 and CDR2 sequences are SGHRS and YFSETQ. CDR3 sequence reads: CASSLGVAGAYEQYF. The CDR3 DNA follows: TGCGCCAGCAGCTTGGGGGTAGCGGGAGCCTACGAGCAGTACTTC.

Worth noting for this clonotype: A much larger clone sits a single nucleotide away, making a read error possible. The J gene is TRBJ1-5, the V gene TRBV28; no reliable D call. From germline, CDR1 is MDHEN and CDR2 SYDVKM. The length of the CDR3 is 14 residues. The V gene lost 5 bases and the J gene lost 7 bases, with 15 bases spanning the gap. In DNA form, the CDR3 reads TGTGCCAGCAGTCGGAAAGGGCTTAACCAGCCCCAGCATTTT. Its translation is CASSRKGLNQPQHF.

This clonotype was observed many times. CDR3 nucleotides: TGTGCCAGCAGTACCAACACCGGGACAGGCGCCTACGAGCAGTACTTC. The encoded protein is CASSTNTGTGAYEQYF. The chain couples TRBV27 to TRBJ2-7, with 8 bases matching TRBD1. The CDR3 consists of 16 residues. From germline, CDR1 is MNHEY and CDR2 SMNVEV (reference sequence). The J segment lost 2 bases and the V segment lost 5 bases, leaving 11 bases of the junction unmatched.

This clonotype was counted a few times. The J gene is TRBJ1-1, the V gene TRBV2; 7 bases align to TRBD1. The germline gives CDR1 SNHLY, CDR2 FYNNEI. The CDR3 length is 14 residues. With V trimmed by 8 bases and J by 6 bases, 12 bases remained unmatched. CDR3 nucleotides: TGTGCCAGCGGGACAGACTCGGGCTGGGCTGAAGCTTTCTTT. As protein: CASGTDSGWAEAFF.

This clonotype is a singleton in its sample. This likely comes from a read error, as the CDR3 has no conserved phenylalanine or tryptophan at its end. The J gene is TRBJ2-7, the V gene TRBV2; D perhaps matches TRBD2 (6 bases). The V end lost 5 bases, the J end lost 2 bases, and 13 bases lay between the germline ends. CDR1 and CDR2 from the germline V gene are SNHLY and FYNNEI. This CDR3 contains 14 residues. CDR3 nucleotides: TGTGCCAGCAGTCCCGACGGCGGGGCCTACGAGCAGTACCTC. This sequence encodes CASSPDGGAYEQYL.

The V call is TRBV5-1, the J call TRBJ2-1; TRBD2 aligns across 9 bases. The CDR3 is 14 residues long. Germline lookup yields CDR1 SGHRS and CDR2 YFSETQ. J gave up 5 bases and V 1 base, and 1 base lay outside the gene matches. The CDR3 loop reads CASSLSSGNNEQFF. For the CDR3, the DNA is TGCGCCAGCAGCTTGTCTAGCGGGAACAATGAGCAGTTCTTC. The whole variable domain, remainder taken from reference TRBV5-1 and TRBJ2-1, is KAGVTQTPRYLIKTRGQQVTLSCSPISGHRSVSWYQQTPGQGLQFLFEYFSETQRNKGNFPGRFSGRQFSNSRSEMNVSTLELGDSALYLCASSLSSGNNEQFFGPGTRLTVL.